What follows are 12 T cell receptor beta chains derived from one specimen sequenced in a study of T cell responses to AZD1222 COVID-19 vaccine listed by TCRdb under 2021. The receptor library was made with the immunoSEQ multiplex PCR assay. TCRdb carries this immuneACCESS record with in-frame sequences only. Its versions omit some clonotypes, under half of them owing to an unresolved V gene in the studies checked, with the rest unexplained. For this sample there are 250,000 to 300,000 clones; about 94% appear just once. The ten largest account for roughly 0.6% of the sample. In the paper's terms, the time point label means: about 28 days (+/-7) after the second vaccine dose. This specimen consisted of peripheral blood, obtained 28 days after the second AZD1222 dose. The receptors derive from an adult who received the AZD1222 COVID-19 vaccine.

This clone was seen only once. The chain has TRBV9 and TRBJ2-3, with a possible D match to TRBD2 (7 bases). V shed 4 bases and J shed 5 bases, with 20 bases lying between them. Germline V gives CDR1 SGDLS, CDR2 YYNGEE. This CDR3 region has 16 residues. The CDR3 DNA is TGTGCCAGCAGCTCAATTCCGGGGGGCCGAAAAGATACGCAGTATTTT. Translating it yields CASSSIPGGRKDTQYF. The entire variable domain, with the rest obtained from reference TRBV9 and TRBJ2-3, is as follows: DSGVTQTPKHLITATGQRVTLRCSPRSGDLSVYWYQQSLDQGLQFLIQYYNGEERAKGNILERFSAQQFPDLHSELNLSSLELGDSALYFCASSSIPGGRKDTQYFGPGTRLTVL.

The chain has TRBV5-1 and TRBJ2-2; possible D gene TRBD2, 5 bases. The CDR3 is 15 residues long. Germline CDR1 SGHRS, CDR2 YFSETQ. With 2 bases removed from V and 0 bases from J, the gap between germline ends came to 8 bases. The CDR3 coding sequence is TGCGCCAGCAGCTTCAGCGGCGCGAACACCGGGGAGCTGTTTTTT. As protein: CASSFSGANTGELFF.

The V call is TRBV5-6, the J call TRBJ1-5; perhaps TRBD1 as D (6 bases). The CDR3 contains 14 residues. V lost 4 bases to trimming and J lost 6 bases, with 14 bases between them. CDR1 is SGHDT, CDR2 YYEEEE, per germline. The CDR3 DNA reads as TGTGCCAGCAGCAGCCGACAGGTCGGTCAGCCCCAGCATTTT. Its translation: CASSSRQVGQPQHF. Based on the CDR3 plus reference TRBV5-6 and TRBJ1-5, the full variable domain is DAGVTQSPTHLIKTRGQQVTLRCSPKSGHDTVSWYQQALGQGPQFIFQYYEEEERQRGNFPDRFSGHQFPNYSSELNVNALLLGDSALYLCASSSRQVGQPQHFGDGTRLSIL.

The CDR3 loop reads CASSPWAGFSGNTIYF. In nucleotides, the CDR3 is TGTGCCAGCAGTCCGTGGGCAGGCTTCTCTGGAAACACCATATATTTT. V is TRBV6-2 or TRBV6-3 and J is TRBJ1-3; no definite D call. Germline V gene sequence: CDR1 MNHEY, CDR2 SVGEGT. This CDR3 comprises 16 residues. Deletions cut 5 bases from V and 0 bases from J, with 14 bases between.

The rearrangement joins TRBV18 to TRBJ1-2; a possible D gene is TRBD1 (6 bases). With 3 bases removed from V and 4 bases from J, the gap between germline ends came to 12 bases. CDR1 is KGHSH, CDR2 LQKENI, per germline. This CDR3 is built from 14 residues. CDR3 coding DNA: TGTGCCAGCTCACCCAGGGGCGGCAGCTATGGCTACACCTTC. It yields the protein CASSPRGGSYGYTF.

The chain uses TRBV6-5 and TRBJ1-2; D is ambiguous. Germline lookup yields CDR1 MNHEY and CDR2 SVGAGI. The CDR3 spans 12 residues. Trimming pared 4 bases from V and 5 bases from J, leaving 8 bases between. The CDR3 loop is CASSSNGYGYTF. The CDR3 nucleotides read TGTGCCAGCAGTTCCAATGGTTATGGCTACACCTTC.

The V gene is TRBV24-1, the J gene TRBJ2-1, with a tentative D call TRBD2 (5 bases). This CDR3 spans 17 amino acids. Deletions cut 2 bases from V and 5 bases from J, with 18 bases between. In germline, CDR1 is KGHDR, CDR2 SFDVKD. The DNA of the CDR3 is TGTGCCACCAGTGATTCCCCTCCTCGGACTCTCAACAATGAGCAGTTCTTC. Residues: CATSDSPPRTLNNEQFF.

The chain carries TRBV9 and TRBJ2-2, with 9 bases fitting TRBD2. This CDR3 has 16 amino acids. Germline-derived CDR1 and CDR2 are SGDLS and YYNGEE. V shed 0 bases, J shed 7 bases, and the junction held 7 bases outside the gene matches. CDR3 in DNA: TGTGCCAGCAGCGTAGGTGTAGCGGGAGCGGTCGGGGAGCTGTTTTTT. Amino acid sequence: CASSVGVAGAVGELFF.

The chain employs TRBV28 and TRBJ2-2, with TRBD1 matching over 7 bases. V trimming: 2 bases; J trimming: 5 bases; junction bases outside the gene matches: 2. This CDR3 has 14 amino acids. Germline CDR1 reads MDHEN; CDR2 reads SYDVKM. The CDR3 protein is CASSLDRVTGELFF. CDR3 bases: TGTGCCAGCAGTTTAGACAGGGTAACCGGGGAGCTGTTTTTT.

The chain employs TRBV5-1 and TRBJ2-3; no definite D call. Trimming removed 0 bases at V and 2 bases at J, with 7 bases between. This CDR3 comprises 14 residues. Germline CDR1 reads SGHRS; CDR2 reads YFSETQ. The CDR3 bases are TGCGCCAGCAGCTTGGGGCAGTTCACAGATACGCAGTATTTT. Residues: CASSLGQFTDTQYF.

This chain uses TRBV5-1 with TRBJ1-4, with 7 bases matching TRBD1. With V trimmed by 7 bases and J by 3 bases, 3 bases remained unmatched. The CDR3 contains 13 residues. CDR1 is SGHRS and CDR2 is YFSETQ in the germline V gene. The CDR3 DNA reads as TGCGCCAGCTCGACAGGGTCTAATGAAAAACTGTTTTTT. It encodes CASSTGSNEKLFF.

The chain recombines TRBV25-1 with TRBJ1-3; no clear D. V dropped 4 bases and J dropped 0 bases, with 7 bases sitting between them. CDR3 length equals 14 residues. Germline V CDR1 and CDR2: MGHDK, SYGVNS. The CDR3 sequence is CASSVPGSGNTIYF. As DNA, the CDR3 is TGTGCCAGCAGTGTGCCAGGCTCTGGAAACACCATATATTTT.